This TCR beta chain emerged from a study of T cell responses to AZD1222 COVID-19 vaccine. The germline V gene encodes CDR1 SGDLS and CDR2 YYNGEE. CDR3 length: 16 residues. Trimming left V 4 bases short and J 3 bases short, with 18 bases between. TCRdb keeps only in-frame clones here, not all; method: immunoSEQ multiplex PCR. This table has about 170,000 clones, around 88% appearing once. The clonotype was recovered from an adult who received the AZD1222 COVID-19 vaccine. The sequencing used peripheral blood, collected 28 days after the second AZD1222 dose. V and J are TRBV9 and TRBJ2-3; the D gene is possibly TRBD1 (5 bases). CDR3 residues: CASSPGRGVGTDTQYF. As DNA, the CDR3 is TGTGCCAGCAGCCCTGGAAGGGGCGTTGGGACAGATACGCAGTATTTT.